This T cell receptor beta chain was identified during a study of human T cells and chemical hapten exposure. Looking at the study overall: The patient population, which was mostly female, had alopecia areata, totalis or universalis. Findings and caveats of the study: Counts of TCRs above 1 in 1000 frequency stayed unchanged with DPC sensitization. PT1 expanded TCR counts and patch test score correlated positively.

The time point is: patch test 3, about 24 weeks after DPC sensitization. Treatment described: therapeutic diphenylcyclopropenone sensitization with weekly scalp DPC. From the RACE reads, TCRdb called clonotypes with MiXCR, one entry per CDR3 protein. The repertoire holds 210,000 or so distinct CDR3 sequences, with approximately 24% as singletons. This CDR3 is 16 amino acids long. CDR1 is MDHEN, CDR2 SYDVKM, per germline. The junction had 5 bases not matched to a gene; V was cut back by 3 bases and J by 1 base. For this clonotype: Its antigen is unknown.

V usage is TRBV28 and J usage is TRBJ2-3; 9 bases fit TRBD1. This specimen was whole blood, taken in connection with sensitization to the hapten diphenylcyclopropenone (DPC). This TCR was sampled from a woman aged 40 to 50 with alopecia areata. Some clones in this sample may be carry-over from other donors' samples. CDR3 in amino acids: CASSLLQGAGTDTQYF. CDR3 in DNA: TGTGCCAGCAGTTTGCTACAGGGGGCAGGCACAGATACGCAGTATTTT.